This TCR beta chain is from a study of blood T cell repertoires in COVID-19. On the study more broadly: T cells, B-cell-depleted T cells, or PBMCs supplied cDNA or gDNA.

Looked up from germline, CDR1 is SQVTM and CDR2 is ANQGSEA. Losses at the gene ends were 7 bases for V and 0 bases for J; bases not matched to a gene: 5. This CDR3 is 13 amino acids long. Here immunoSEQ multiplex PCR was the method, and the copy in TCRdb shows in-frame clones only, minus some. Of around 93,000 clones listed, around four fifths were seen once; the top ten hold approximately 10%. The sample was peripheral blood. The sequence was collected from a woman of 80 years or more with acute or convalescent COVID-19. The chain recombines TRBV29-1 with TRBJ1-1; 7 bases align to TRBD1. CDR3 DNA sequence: TGCAGCGCGAAGGGACAGATGAACACTGAAGCTTTCTTT. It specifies CSAKGQMNTEAFF.